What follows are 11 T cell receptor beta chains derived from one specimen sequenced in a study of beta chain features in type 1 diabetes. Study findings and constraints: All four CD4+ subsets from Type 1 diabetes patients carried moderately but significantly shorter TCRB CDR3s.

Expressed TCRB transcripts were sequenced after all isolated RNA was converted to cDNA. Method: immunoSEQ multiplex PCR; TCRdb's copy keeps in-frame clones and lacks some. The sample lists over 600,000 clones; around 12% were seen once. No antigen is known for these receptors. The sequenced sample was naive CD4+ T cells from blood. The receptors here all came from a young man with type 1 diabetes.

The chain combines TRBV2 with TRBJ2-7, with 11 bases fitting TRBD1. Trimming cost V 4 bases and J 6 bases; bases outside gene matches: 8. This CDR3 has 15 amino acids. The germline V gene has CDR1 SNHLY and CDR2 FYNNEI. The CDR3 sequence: CASSGGDRGTSEQYF. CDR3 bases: TGTGCCAGCAGTGGTGGGGACAGGGGGACTAGCGAGCAGTACTTC.

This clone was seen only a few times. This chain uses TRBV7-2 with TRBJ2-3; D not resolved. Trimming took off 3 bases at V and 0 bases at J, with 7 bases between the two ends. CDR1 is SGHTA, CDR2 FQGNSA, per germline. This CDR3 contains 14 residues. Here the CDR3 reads CASSFGRSTDTQYF. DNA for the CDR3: TGTGCCAGCAGCTTTGGCAGGAGCACAGATACGCAGTATTTT.

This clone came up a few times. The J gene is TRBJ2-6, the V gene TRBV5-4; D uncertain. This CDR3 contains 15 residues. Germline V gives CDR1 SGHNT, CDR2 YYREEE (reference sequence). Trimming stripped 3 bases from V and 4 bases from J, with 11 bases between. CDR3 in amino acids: CASSSDSGGANVLTF. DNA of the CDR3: TGTGCCAGCAGCTCCGACTCGGGCGGGGCCAACGTCCTGACTTTC.

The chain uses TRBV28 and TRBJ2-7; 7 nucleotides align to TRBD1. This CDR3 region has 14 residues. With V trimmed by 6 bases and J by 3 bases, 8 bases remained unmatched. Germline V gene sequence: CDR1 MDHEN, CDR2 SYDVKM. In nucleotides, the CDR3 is TGTGCCAGCAGCCCCTCCGGGACAGACTACGAGCAGTACTTC. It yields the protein CASSPSGTDYEQYF.

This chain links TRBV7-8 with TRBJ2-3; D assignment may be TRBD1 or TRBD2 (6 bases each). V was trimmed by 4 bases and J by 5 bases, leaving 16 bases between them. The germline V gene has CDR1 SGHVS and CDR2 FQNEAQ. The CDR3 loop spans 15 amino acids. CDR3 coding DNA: TGTGCCAGCAGCTACCTGGGTGAGGGGGGAGATACGCAGTATTTT. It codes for CASSYLGEGGDTQYF. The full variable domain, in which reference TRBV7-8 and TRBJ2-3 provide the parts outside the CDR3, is GAGVSQSPRYKVAKRGQDVALRCDPISGHVSLFWYQQALGQGPEFLTYFQNEAQLDKSGLPSDRFFAERPEGSVSTLKIQRTQQEDSAVYLCASSYLGEGGDTQYFGPGTRLTVL.

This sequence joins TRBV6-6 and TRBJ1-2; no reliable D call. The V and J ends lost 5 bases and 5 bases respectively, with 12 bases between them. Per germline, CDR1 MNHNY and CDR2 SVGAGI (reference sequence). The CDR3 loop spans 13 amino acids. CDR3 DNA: TGTGCCAGCAGTCCCGGCGGGGTATATGGCTACACCTTC. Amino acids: CASSPGGVYGYTF.

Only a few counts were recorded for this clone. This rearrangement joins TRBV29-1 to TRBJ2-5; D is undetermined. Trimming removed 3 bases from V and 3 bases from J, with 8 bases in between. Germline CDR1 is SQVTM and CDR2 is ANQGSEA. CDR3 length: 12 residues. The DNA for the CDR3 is TGCAGCGTTGAGATGGTAGAAGAGACCCAGTACTTC. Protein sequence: CSVEMVEETQYF. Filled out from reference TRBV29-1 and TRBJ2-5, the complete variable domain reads SAVISQKPSRDICQRGTSLTIQCQVDSQVTMMFWYRQQPGQSLTLIATANQGSEATYESGFVIDKFPISRPNLTFSTLTVSNMSPEDSSIYLCSVEMVEETQYFGPGTRLLVL.

CDR3 protein: CASSARLAGYNEQFF. The CDR3 DNA sequence: TGTGCCAGCAGCGCTCGACTAGCGGGGTACAATGAGCAGTTCTTC. The chain couples TRBV9 to TRBJ2-1; 11 bases are shared with TRBD2. The germline gives CDR1 SGDLS, CDR2 YYNGEE. The CDR3 contains 15 residues. V lost 3 bases, J lost 4 bases, and 3 bases stayed unmatched.

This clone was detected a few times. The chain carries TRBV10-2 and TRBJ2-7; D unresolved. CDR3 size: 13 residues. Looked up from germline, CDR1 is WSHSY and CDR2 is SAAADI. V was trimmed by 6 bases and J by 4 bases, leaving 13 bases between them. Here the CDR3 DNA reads TGCGCCAGCAGGCCGGGCGGTGGTTACGAGCAGTACTTC. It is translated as CASRPGGGYEQYF.

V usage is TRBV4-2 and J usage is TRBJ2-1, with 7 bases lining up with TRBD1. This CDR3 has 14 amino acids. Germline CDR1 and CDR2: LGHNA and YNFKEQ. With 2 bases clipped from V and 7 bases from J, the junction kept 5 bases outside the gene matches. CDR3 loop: CASSQSRQGNEQFF. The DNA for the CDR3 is TGTGCCAGCAGCCAATCCCGACAGGGTAATGAGCAGTTCTTC.

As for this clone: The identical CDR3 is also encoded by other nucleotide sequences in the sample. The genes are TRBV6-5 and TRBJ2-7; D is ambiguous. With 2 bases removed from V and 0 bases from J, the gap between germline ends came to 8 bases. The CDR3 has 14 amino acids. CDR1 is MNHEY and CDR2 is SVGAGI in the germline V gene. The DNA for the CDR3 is TGTGCCAGCAGTTACGGTGGCGACTCCTACGAGCAGTACTTC. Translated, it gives CASSYGGDSYEQYF.